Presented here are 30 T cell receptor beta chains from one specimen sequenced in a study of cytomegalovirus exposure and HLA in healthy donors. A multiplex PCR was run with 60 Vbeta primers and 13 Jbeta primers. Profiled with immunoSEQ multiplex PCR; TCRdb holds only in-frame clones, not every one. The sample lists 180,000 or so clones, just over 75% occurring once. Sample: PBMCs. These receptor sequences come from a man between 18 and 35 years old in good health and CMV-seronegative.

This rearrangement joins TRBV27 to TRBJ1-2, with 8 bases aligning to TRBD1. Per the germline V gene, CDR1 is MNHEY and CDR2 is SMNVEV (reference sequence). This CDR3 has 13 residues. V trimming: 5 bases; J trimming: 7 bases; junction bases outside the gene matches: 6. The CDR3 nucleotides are TGTGCCAGCAGTGCGCAGGGGGCAGGTGGCTACACCTTC. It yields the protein CASSAQGAGGYTF.

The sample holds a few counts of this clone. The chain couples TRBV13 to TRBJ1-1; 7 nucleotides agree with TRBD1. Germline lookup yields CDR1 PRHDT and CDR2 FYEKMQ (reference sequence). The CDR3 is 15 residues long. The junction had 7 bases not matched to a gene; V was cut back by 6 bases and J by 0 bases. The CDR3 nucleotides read TGTGCCAGCAGACTCAGGGGGGCCATGAACACTGAAGCTTTCTTT. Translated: CASRLRGAMNTEAFF.

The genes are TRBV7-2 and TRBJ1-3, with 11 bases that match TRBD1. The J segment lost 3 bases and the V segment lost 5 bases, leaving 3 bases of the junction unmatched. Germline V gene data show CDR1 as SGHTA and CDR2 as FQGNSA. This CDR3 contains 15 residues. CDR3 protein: CASSGQGAYGNTIYF. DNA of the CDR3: TGTGCCAGCAGCGGACAGGGGGCATATGGAAACACCATATATTTT.

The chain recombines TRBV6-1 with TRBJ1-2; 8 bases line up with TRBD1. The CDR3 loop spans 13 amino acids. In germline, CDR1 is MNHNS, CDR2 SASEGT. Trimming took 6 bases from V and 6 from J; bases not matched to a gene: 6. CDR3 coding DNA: TGTGCCAGCAGGGACAGGGCAAACCATGGCTACACCTTC. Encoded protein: CASRDRANHGYTF.

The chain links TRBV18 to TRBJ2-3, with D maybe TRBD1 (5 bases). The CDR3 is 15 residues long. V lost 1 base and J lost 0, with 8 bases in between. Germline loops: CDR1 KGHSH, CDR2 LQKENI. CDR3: CASSPQGPSTDTQYF. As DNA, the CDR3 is TGTGCCAGCTCACCACAGGGGCCGAGCACAGATACGCAGTATTTT.

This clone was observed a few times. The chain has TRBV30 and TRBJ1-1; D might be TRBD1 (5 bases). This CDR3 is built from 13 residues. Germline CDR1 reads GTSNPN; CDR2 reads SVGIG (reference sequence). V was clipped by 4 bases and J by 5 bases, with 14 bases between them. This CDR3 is CAWIWGGRTEAFF. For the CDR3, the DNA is TGTGCCTGGATATGGGGCGGGAGGACTGAAGCTTTCTTT.

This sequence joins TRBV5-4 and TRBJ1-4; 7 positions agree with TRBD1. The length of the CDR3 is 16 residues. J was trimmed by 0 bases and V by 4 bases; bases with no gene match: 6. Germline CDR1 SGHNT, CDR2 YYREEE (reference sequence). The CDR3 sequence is CASSPGQAATNEKLFF. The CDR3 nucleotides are TGTGCCAGCAGCCCTGGACAGGCTGCAACTAATGAAAAACTGTTTTTT.

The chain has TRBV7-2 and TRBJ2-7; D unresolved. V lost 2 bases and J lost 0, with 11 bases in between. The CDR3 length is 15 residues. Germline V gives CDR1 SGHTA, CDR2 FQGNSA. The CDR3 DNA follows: TGTGCCAGCAGCTTAAGTTGGCAGGTCTCCTACGAGCAGTACTTC. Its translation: CASSLSWQVSYEQYF.

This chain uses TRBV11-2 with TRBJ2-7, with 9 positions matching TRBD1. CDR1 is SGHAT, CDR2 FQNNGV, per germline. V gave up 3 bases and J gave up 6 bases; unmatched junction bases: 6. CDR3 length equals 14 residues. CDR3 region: CASSFGTGLREQYF. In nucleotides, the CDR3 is TGTGCCAGCAGCTTCGGGACAGGGCTCCGCGAGCAGTACTTC.

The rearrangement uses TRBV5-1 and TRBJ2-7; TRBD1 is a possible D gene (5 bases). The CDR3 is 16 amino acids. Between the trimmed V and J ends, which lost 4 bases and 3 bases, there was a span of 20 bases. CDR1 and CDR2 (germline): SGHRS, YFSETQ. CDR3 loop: CASSPRLGAKGYEQYF. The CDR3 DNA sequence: TGCGCCAGCAGCCCCCGTTTAGGGGCGAAGGGCTACGAGCAGTACTTC.

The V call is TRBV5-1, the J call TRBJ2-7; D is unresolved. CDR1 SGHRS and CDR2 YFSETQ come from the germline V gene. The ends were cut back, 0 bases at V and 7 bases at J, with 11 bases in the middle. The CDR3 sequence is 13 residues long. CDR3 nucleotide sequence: TGCGCCAGCAGCTTGGACAGTTGGTGGGAGCAGTACTTC. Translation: CASSLDSWWEQYF.

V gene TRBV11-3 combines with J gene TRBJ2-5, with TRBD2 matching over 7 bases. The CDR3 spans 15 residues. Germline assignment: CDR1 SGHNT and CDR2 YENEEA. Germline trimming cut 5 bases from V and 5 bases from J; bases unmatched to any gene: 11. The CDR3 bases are TGTGCCAGCAGCCCGACTAGCACCCACCTCGAGACCCAGTACTTC. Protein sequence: CASSPTSTHLETQYF.

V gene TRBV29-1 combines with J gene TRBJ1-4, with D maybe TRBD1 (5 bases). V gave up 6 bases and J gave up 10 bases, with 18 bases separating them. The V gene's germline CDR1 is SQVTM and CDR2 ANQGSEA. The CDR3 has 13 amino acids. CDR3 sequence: CSVLLEGPRKLFF. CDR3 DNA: TGCAGCGTCCTTCTGGAGGGACCGAGAAAACTGTTTTTT.

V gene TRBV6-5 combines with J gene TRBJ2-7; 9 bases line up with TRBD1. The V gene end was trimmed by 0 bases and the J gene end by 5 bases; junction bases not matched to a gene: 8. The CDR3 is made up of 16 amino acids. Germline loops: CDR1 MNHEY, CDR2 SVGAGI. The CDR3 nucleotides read TGTGCCAGCAGTTACTCTTATCCGGGACAGGGAAACGAGCAGTACTTC. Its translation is CASSYSYPGQGNEQYF.

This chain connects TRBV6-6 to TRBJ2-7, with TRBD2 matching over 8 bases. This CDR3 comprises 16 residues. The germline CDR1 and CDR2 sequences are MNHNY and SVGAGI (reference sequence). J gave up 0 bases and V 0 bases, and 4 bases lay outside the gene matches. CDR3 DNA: TGTGCCAGCAGTTACTCGGCGGGAGGCACCTCCTACGAGCAGTACTTC. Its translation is CASSYSAGGTSYEQYF.

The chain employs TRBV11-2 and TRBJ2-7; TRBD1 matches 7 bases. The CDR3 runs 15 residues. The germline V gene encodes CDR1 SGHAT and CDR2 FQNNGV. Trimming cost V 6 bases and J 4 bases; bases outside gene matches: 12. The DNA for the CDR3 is TGTGCCAGCAGAGCCCTGACAGGGTCATCTTACGAGCAGTACTTC. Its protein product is CASRALTGSSYEQYF. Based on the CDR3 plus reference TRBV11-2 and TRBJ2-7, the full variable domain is EAGVAQSPRYKIIEKRQSVAFWCNPISGHATLYWYQQILGQGPKLLIQFQNNGVVDDSQLPKDRFSAERLKGVDSTLKIQPAKLEDSAVYLCASRALTGSSYEQYFGPGTRLTVT.

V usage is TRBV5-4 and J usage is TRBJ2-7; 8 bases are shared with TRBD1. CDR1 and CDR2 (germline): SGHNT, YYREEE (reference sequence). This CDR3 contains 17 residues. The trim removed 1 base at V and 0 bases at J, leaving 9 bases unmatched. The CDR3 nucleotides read TGTGCCAGCAGCTTGCCTGGACAGGGTCCTACCTCCTACGAGCAGTACTTC. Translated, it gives CASSLPGQGPTSYEQYF. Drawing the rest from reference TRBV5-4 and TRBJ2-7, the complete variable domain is ETGVTQSPTHLIKTRGQQVTLRCSSQSGHNTVSWYQQALGQGPQFIFQYYREEENGRGNFPPRFSGLQFPNYSSELNVNALELDDSALYLCASSLPGQGPTSYEQYFGPGTRLTVT.

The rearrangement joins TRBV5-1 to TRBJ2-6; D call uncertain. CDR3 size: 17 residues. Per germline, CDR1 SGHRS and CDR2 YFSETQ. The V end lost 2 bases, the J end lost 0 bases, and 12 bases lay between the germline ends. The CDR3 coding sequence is TGCGCCAGCAGCTTCGGAGACGCGAGCTCTGGGGCCAACGTCCTGACTTTC. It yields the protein CASSFGDASSGANVLTF.

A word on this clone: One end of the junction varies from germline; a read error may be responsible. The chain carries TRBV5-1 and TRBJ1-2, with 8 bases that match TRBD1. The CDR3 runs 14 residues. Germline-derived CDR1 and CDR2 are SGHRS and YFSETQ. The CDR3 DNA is TGCGCCAGCAGCTTGGGGACAGGGAGCTATGGCTACCCCTTC. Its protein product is CASSLGTGSYGYPF.

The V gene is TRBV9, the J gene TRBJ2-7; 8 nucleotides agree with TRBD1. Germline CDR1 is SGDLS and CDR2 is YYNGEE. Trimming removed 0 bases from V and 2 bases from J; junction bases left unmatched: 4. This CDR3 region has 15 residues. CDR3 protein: CASSVGGQGPYEQYF. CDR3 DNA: TGTGCCAGCAGCGTAGGAGGACAGGGTCCCTACGAGCAGTACTTC.

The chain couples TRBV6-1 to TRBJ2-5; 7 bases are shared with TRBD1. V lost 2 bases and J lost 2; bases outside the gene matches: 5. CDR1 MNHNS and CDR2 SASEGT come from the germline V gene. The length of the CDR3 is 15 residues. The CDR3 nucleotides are TGTGCCAGCAGTGAACCGGGGACAGTACAAGAGACCCAGTACTTC. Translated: CASSEPGTVQETQYF.

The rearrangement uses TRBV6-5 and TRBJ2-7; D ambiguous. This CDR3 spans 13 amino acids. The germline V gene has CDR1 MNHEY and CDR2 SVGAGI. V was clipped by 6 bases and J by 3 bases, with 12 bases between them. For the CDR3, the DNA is TGTGCCAGCAGATCTCTAGTAGACTACGAGCAGTACTTC. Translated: CASRSLVDYEQYF.

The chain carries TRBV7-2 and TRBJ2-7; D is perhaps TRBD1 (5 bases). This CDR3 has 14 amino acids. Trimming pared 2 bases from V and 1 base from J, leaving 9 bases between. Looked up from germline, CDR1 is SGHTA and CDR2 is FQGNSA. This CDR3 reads CASSLYPGSYEQYF. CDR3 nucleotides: TGTGCCAGCAGCTTATACCCAGGGTCCTACGAGCAGTACTTC.

CDR3 bases: TGTGCCAGCAGTGACAGACCCAACCTTATCACCTACAATGAGCAGTTCTTC. It translates to CASSDRPNLITYNEQFF. The genes are TRBV7-9 and TRBJ2-1; possible D gene TRBD1, 5 bases. This CDR3 is built from 17 residues. Trimming removed 6 bases from V and 2 bases from J, with 20 bases in between. The V gene's germline CDR1 is SEHNR and CDR2 FQNEAQ (reference sequence).

The CDR3 spells CASSLRQGSGETQYF. As DNA, the CDR3 is TGTGCCAGCAGCTTAAGACAGGGATCAGGAGAGACCCAGTACTTC. The chain joins TRBV7-9 to TRBJ2-5; TRBD1 aligns across 7 bases. Looked up from germline, CDR1 is SEHNR and CDR2 is FQNEAQ (reference sequence). After removal of 2 bases from V and 4 bases from J, the junction contained 7 bases not matched to a gene. The length of the CDR3 is 15 residues.

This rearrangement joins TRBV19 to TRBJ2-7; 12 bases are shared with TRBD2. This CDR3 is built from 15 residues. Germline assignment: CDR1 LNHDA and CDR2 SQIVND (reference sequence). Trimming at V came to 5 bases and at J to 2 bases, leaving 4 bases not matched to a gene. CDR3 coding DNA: TGTGCCAGTAGTGCCTGGACTAGCGGGACCTACGAGCAGTACTTC. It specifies CASSAWTSGTYEQYF.

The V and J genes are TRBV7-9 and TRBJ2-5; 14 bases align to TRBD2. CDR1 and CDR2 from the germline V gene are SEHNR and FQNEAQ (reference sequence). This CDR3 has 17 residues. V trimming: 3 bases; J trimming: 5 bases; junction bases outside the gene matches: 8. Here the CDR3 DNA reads TGTGCCAGCAGCTTTAGGACTAGCGGGGGGACCCGGGAGACCCAGTACTTC. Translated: CASSFRTSGGTRETQYF.

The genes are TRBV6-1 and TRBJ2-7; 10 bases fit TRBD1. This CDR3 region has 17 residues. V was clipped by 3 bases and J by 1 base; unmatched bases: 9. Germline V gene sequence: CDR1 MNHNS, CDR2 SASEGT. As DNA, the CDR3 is TGTGCCAGCAGTGAGGGCCCCGGGACAGGGGCTTCCTACGAGCAGTACTTC. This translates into CASSEGPGTGASYEQYF.

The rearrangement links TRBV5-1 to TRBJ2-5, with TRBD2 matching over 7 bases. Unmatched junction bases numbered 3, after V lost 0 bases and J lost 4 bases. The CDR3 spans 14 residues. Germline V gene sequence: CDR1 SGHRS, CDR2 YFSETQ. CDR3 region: CASSLAWGGETQYF. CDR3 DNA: TGCGCCAGCAGCTTGGCCTGGGGGGGAGAGACCCAGTACTTC. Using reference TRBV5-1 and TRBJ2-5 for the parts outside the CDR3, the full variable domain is KAGVTQTPRYLIKTRGQQVTLSCSPISGHRSVSWYQQTPGQGLQFLFEYFSETQRNKGNFPGRFSGRQFSNSRSEMNVSTLELGDSALYLCASSLAWGGETQYFGPGTRLLVL.

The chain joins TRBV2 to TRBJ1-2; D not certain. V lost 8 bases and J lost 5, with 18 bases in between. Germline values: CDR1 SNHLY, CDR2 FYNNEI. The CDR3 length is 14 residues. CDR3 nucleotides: TGTGCCAGCCTATTAGTCCCAGGCGGGTATGGCTACACCTTC. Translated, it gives CASLLVPGGYGYTF.